The subject of this entry is one T cell receptor beta chain. The data stem from a study of blood T cell repertoires in COVID-19. Per the original methods: The assay estimated nucleated cells by amplifying reference gene primers. Only in-frame clones appear in the TCRdb table, and some are missing; sequencing was by immunoSEQ multiplex PCR. D and trimming were read from the DNA, whereas the V and J calls and clone size are those reported in that table. The sample holds approximately 170,000 clones; 84% are singletons and the top ten take 6% to 9%. CDR1 and CDR2 (germline): SGHVS, FQNEAQ. V was clipped by 3 bases and J by 9 bases; unmatched bases: 7. This CDR3 comprises 15 residues.

This clonotype was sampled from a man aged 40-50 years who had recovered from COVID-19. The source material was peripheral blood. The chain employs TRBV7-8 and TRBJ2-1; TRBD1 matches at 11 bases. The CDR3 loop reads CASSFLDRGLGEQFF. In DNA, the CDR3 is TGTGCCAGCAGCTTCCTGGACAGGGGGCTTGGTGAGCAGTTCTTC.